The 24 T cell receptor beta chains in this list originate from one sample, sequenced in a study of control samples from healthy donors and cancer patients. Method: immunoSEQ multiplex PCR; TCRdb's copy keeps in-frame clones and lacks some. The table lists about 130,000 clones, 85% to 95% of them singletons. Sequenced: PBMCs. These receptors all come from a man aged 45-65 years with head and neck cancer.

CDR3 in amino acids: CASSTIRKVPYQETQYF. The CDR3 bases are TGTGCCAGTAGTACCATACGGAAGGTCCCGTACCAAGAGACCCAGTACTTC. The J gene is TRBJ2-5, the V gene TRBV19, with D hard to call. This CDR3 is built from 17 residues. The V gene lost 4 bases and the J gene lost 0 bases, with 18 bases spanning the gap. CDR1 and CDR2 from the germline V gene are LNHDA and SQIVND (reference sequence).

The V and J genes are TRBV24-1 and TRBJ1-1; no clear D. Trimming shortened V by 5 bases and J by 2 bases, and 11 bases separated the two germline ends. Germline V gene sequence: CDR1 KGHDR, CDR2 SFDVKD. The CDR3 contains 14 residues. The CDR3 here is CATSGAGSNTEAFF. The DNA of the CDR3 is TGTGCCACCAGTGGGGCAGGATCCAACACTGAAGCTTTCTTT.

This chain uses TRBV6-2 or TRBV6-3 with TRBJ1-2; the D gene is possibly TRBD1 (5 bases). This CDR3 has 13 amino acids. Germline CDR1 MNHEY, CDR2 SVGEGT. Trimming pared 5 bases from V and 5 bases from J, leaving 12 bases between. In nucleotides, the CDR3 is TGTGCCAGCAGTACAATCGGGGCTTATGGCTACACCTTC. Protein sequence: CASSTIGAYGYTF.

The chain combines TRBV3-1 (or the pseudogene TRBV3-2) with TRBJ2-5, with D possibly matching TRBD2 (6 bases). Trimming took off 6 bases at V and 5 bases at J, with 13 bases between the two ends. The CDR3 is 13 residues long. Germline V gene data show CDR1 as LGHDT and CDR2 as YNNKEL (reference sequence). The CDR3 DNA sequence: TGTGCCAGCAGACCGACTAGTAGGGAGACCCAGTACTTC. Translating gives CASRPTSRETQYF.

The chain joins TRBV10-3 to TRBJ2-5; D is undetermined. CDR1 and CDR2 from the germline V gene are ENHRY and SYGVKD. V was pared by 9 bases and J by 1 base, with 15 bases between. The CDR3 is made up of 14 amino acids. CDR3 bases: TGTGCCATTTCTGACAAAAACATCCAAGAGACCCAGTACTTC. This codes for CAISDKNIQETQYF.

The chain couples TRBV7-2 to TRBJ1-5; 9 nucleotides agree with TRBD1. CDR3 length: 14 residues. From germline, CDR1 is SGHTA and CDR2 FQGNSA. The trim removed 5 bases at V and 5 bases at J, leaving 4 bases unmatched. The CDR3 DNA sequence: TGTGCCAGCAGCCGGGACAGGGAATATCAGCCCCAGCATTTT. The encoded protein is CASSRDREYQPQHF.

The chain recombines TRBV19 with TRBJ1-2; tentatively, D is TRBD1 (6 bases). Trimming took 1 base from V and 1 from J, leaving 13 bases between them. The germline V gene has CDR1 LNHDA and CDR2 SQIVND (reference sequence). The CDR3 consists of 16 residues. The CDR3 protein is CASSIAGTRFNYGYTF. The CDR3 nucleotides read TGTGCCAGTAGTATAGCCGGGACAAGGTTTAACTATGGCTACACCTTC.

The chain carries TRBV4-1 and TRBJ2-3; D may match TRBD1 or TRBD2 (5 bases each). The CDR3 consists of 17 residues. V was shortened by 9 bases and J by 0 bases, with 22 bases between the two germline ends. Germline lookup yields CDR1 MGHRA and CDR2 YSYEKL. CDR3 residues: CASKNLPRGVSTDTQYF. The CDR3, as DNA: TGCGCCAGTAAAAACCTCCCGAGAGGGGTTAGCACAGATACGCAGTATTTT.

This chain connects TRBV4-1 to TRBJ1-1, with a weak D call TRBD1 (6 bases). This CDR3 comprises 14 residues. Germline CDR1 is MGHRA and CDR2 is YSYEKL. The germline V and J ends were trimmed by 0 bases and 10 bases, with 15 bases remaining between them. The CDR3 here is CASSQDQGPGAAFF. CDR3 coding DNA: TGCGCCAGCAGCCAAGATCAGGGCCCGGGGGCAGCTTTCTTT.

V and J are TRBV5-1 and TRBJ2-7, with 10 bases matching TRBD2. V shed 5 bases, J shed 2 bases, and the junction held 7 bases outside the gene matches. The germline gives CDR1 SGHRS, CDR2 YFSETQ. CDR3 length: 15 amino acids. CDR3 coding DNA: TGCGCCAGCAGTTATGGACTAGCGGCAACCTACGAGCAGTACTTC. This encodes CASSYGLAATYEQYF. Variable domain in full (rest from reference TRBV5-1 and TRBJ2-7): KAGVTQTPRYLIKTRGQQVTLSCSPISGHRSVSWYQQTPGQGLQFLFEYFSETQRNKGNFPGRFSGRQFSNSRSEMNVSTLELGDSALYLCASSYGLAATYEQYFGPGTRLTVT.

V is TRBV19 and J is TRBJ2-1; TRBD2 aligns across 10 bases. The V gene's germline CDR1 is LNHDA and CDR2 SQIVND (reference sequence). V lost 5 bases to trimming and J lost 5 bases; unmatched junction nucleotides: 6. The CDR3 contains 15 residues. CDR3 DNA sequence: TGTGCCAGTAGTCCGTTTAGCGGGGGGCACAATGAGCAGTTCTTC. As protein: CASSPFSGGHNEQFF.

The chain uses TRBV5-6 and TRBJ1-1; 8 nucleotides agree with TRBD1. The CDR3 runs 14 residues. With V trimmed by 1 base and J by 5 bases, 4 bases remained unmatched. Germline V gene data show CDR1 as SGHDT and CDR2 as YYEEEE. CDR3 region: CASSLSRGQTEAFF. CDR3 sequence (DNA): TGTGCCAGCAGCTTGAGCAGGGGGCAGACTGAAGCTTTCTTT.

The rearrangement links TRBV30 to TRBJ1-6, with D tentatively TRBD1 (5 bases). V dropped 4 bases and J dropped 10 bases, with 20 bases sitting between them. Germline V gene data show CDR1 as GTSNPN and CDR2 as SVGIG (reference sequence). The CDR3 is 15 amino acids. The CDR3 sequence: CAWKPPGRKKSPLHF. In DNA form, the CDR3 reads TGTGCCTGGAAGCCACCGGGACGTAAAAAGTCACCCCTCCACTTT. The variable domain in full, completed from reference TRBV30 and TRBJ1-6, reads SQTIHQWPATLVQPVGSPLSLECTVEGTSNPNLYWYRQAAGRGLQLLFYSVGIGQISSEVPQNLSASRPQDRQFILSSKKLLLSDSGFYLCAWKPPGRKKSPLHFGNGTRLTVT.

This clone came up once. CDR3 nucleotide sequence: TGTGCCAGCAGCTTAGCGCCGGTGGGGTCCACGGCAGAGTCACCCCTCCACTTT. This translates into CASSLAPVGSTAESPLHF. The chain combines TRBV7-2 with TRBJ1-6; no clear D. Germline values: CDR1 SGHTA, CDR2 FQGNSA. The CDR3 sequence is 18 residues long. V lost 0 bases and J lost 10, with 22 bases in between.

The chain is built from TRBV9 and TRBJ1-2; D remains unclear. V was cut by 0 bases and J by 8 bases, with 8 bases left in between. CDR1 and CDR2 from the germline V gene are SGDLS and YYNGEE. CDR3 length: 12 amino acids. The CDR3 sequence is CASSVVVGGYTF. The CDR3 DNA is TGTGCCAGCAGCGTAGTAGTGGGCGGCTACACCTTC.

The chain has TRBV11-2 and TRBJ2-1, with 10 bases identical to TRBD2. The CDR3 length is 15 residues. Germline lookup yields CDR1 SGHAT and CDR2 FQNNGV. Germline trimming cut 7 bases from V and 2 bases from J; bases unmatched to any gene: 5. CDR3 nucleotides: TGTGCCAGCACCACAAGCGGGGGGGCCTACAATGAGCAGTTCTTC. This translates into CASTTSGGAYNEQFF.

The chain has TRBV2 and TRBJ1-5, with a weak D call TRBD1 (6 bases). This CDR3 has 15 residues. Germline lookup yields CDR1 SNHLY and CDR2 FYNNEI. V gave up 5 bases and J gave up 0 bases, with 11 bases separating them. The CDR3 region is CASSPNRVSNQPQHF. DNA of the CDR3: TGTGCCAGCAGTCCCAACAGGGTTAGCAATCAGCCCCAGCATTTT.

The rearrangement joins TRBV7-9 to TRBJ1-3; D not certain. The CDR3 sequence is 15 residues long. Germline V gene sequence: CDR1 SEHNR, CDR2 FQNEAQ (reference sequence). V lost 1 base and J 2 bases, leaving 9 bases between the germline ends. The CDR3 reads CASSLGGAAGNTIYF. The CDR3 coding sequence is TGTGCCAGCAGCTTAGGTGGTGCTGCTGGAAACACCATATATTTT.

The rearrangement links TRBV18 to TRBJ1-1, with 8 nucleotides matching TRBD1. The CDR3 is made up of 16 amino acids. J lost 3 bases, V lost 1 base, and 7 bases had no gene match. Germline V gene sequence: CDR1 KGHSH, CDR2 LQKENI. In DNA, the CDR3 is TGTGCCAGCTCACCACGCCAGGGGGCGGTTTACACTGAAGCTTTCTTT. Translated: CASSPRQGAVYTEAFF.

J is TRBJ1-1 and V is TRBV6-5; D possibly corresponds to TRBD1 (5 bases). The CDR3 consists of 14 residues. Trimming stripped 0 bases from V and 4 bases from J, with 9 bases between. Germline V gene lookup returns CDR1 MNHEY and CDR2 SVGAGI. The CDR3 region is CASSYSRGGTEAFF. The CDR3 DNA reads as TGTGCCAGCAGTTACTCGAGGGGTGGCACTGAAGCTTTCTTT.

The genes are TRBV12-3 or TRBV12-4 and TRBJ1-1; D is perhaps TRBD1 (5 bases). V was pared by 3 bases and J by 10 bases, with 9 bases between. The CDR3 is 11 amino acids. The CDR3 protein is CASSFGGTAFF. The DNA of the CDR3 is TGTGCCAGCAGTTTTGGGGGTACAGCTTTCTTT.

This chain links TRBV12-3 or TRBV12-4 with TRBJ2-3; D is unclear. Trimming stripped 3 bases from V and 2 bases from J, with 0 bases between. This CDR3 contains 11 residues. The CDR3 DNA sequence: TGTGCCAGCAGTTTCACAGATACGCAGTATTTT. It specifies CASSFTDTQYF.

The J gene is TRBJ2-3, the V gene TRBV7-3, with D unclear. Trimming took off 5 bases at V and 6 bases at J, with 12 bases between the two ends. The germline V gene has CDR1 SGHTA and CDR2 FQGTGA. The CDR3 has 13 residues. The CDR3 reads CASSPSGGDTQYF. In nucleotides, the CDR3 is TGTGCCAGCAGCCCTTCCGGTGGGGATACGCAGTATTTT. Variable domain in full (rest from reference TRBV7-3 and TRBJ2-3): GAGVSQTPSNKVTEKGKYVELRCDPISGHTALYWYRQSLGQGPEFLIYFQGTGAADDSGLPNDRFFAVRPEGSVSTLKIQRTERGDSAVYLCASSPSGGDTQYFGPGTRLTVL.

V and J are TRBV30 and TRBJ1-4, with a weak D call TRBD1 (5 bases). The germline V gene encodes CDR1 GTSNPN and CDR2 SVGIG (reference sequence). The CDR3 has 13 amino acids. V dropped 8 bases and J dropped 8 bases, with 18 bases sitting between them. In DNA form, the CDR3 reads TGTGCCCTGAGTGAGGGGCGAAGCGAAAAACTGTTTTTT. Translated, it gives CALSEGRSEKLFF. Filled out from reference TRBV30 and TRBJ1-4, the complete variable domain reads SQTIHQWPATLVQPVGSPLSLECTVEGTSNPNLYWYRQAAGRGLQLLFYSVGIGQISSEVPQNLSASRPQDRQFILSSKKLLLSDSGFYLCALSEGRSEKLFFGSGTQLSVL.